This is a list of T cell receptor beta chains from one sample in a study of blood T cell repertoires in COVID-19. The table came from immunoSEQ multiplex PCR; TCRdb's copy has only in-frame clones and leaves some out. This table holds 70,000 to 90,000 clones, 75% to 90% found once. Sequenced material: peripheral blood. These receptor sequences come from a man of 80 years or more with COVID-19, enrolled during active disease. The CDR3 runs from the conserved cysteine through the conserved F or W. A D gene is named only where the DNA matches it firmly. Clone size is not always given. Where it is, it says once, few, many or a class for expanded clones.

v_gene: TRBV4-2
len: 17
j_gene: TRBJ2-2
abundance: .
d_gene: .
CDR3aa: CASSLLSGFANTGELFF
CDR3nt: TGTGCCAGCAGCCTGCTTTCAGGTTTTGCGAACACCGGGGAGCTGTTTTTT

v_gene: TRBV7-3
len: 16
j_gene: TRBJ2-5
abundance: .
d_gene: TRBD2
CDR3aa: CASSFLAGGTRETQYF
CDR3nt: TGTGCCAGCAGCTTTCTAGCGGGGGGCACCCGGGAGACCCAGTACTTC

v_gene: TRBV7-3
len: 15
j_gene: TRBJ1-6
abundance: .
d_gene: .
CDR3aa: CASSLTSAYNSPLHF
CDR3nt: TGTGCCAGCAGCTTAACGTCGGCCTATAATTCACCCCTCCACTTT

v_gene: TRBV2
len: 15
j_gene: TRBJ2-7
abundance: once
d_gene: TRBD1
CDR3aa: CASARETGGPYEQYF
CDR3nt: TGTGCCAGCGCCCGGGAGACAGGGGGTCCCTACGAGCAGTACTTC

v_gene: TRBV5-1
len: 16
j_gene: TRBJ2-7
abundance: .
d_gene: TRBD1
CDR3aa: CASSWLPTGFTHEQYF
CDR3nt: TGCGCCAGCAGCTGGCTGCCGACAGGGTTTACCCACGAGCAGTACTTC

v_gene: TRBV6-5
len: 13
j_gene: TRBJ2-3
abundance: .
d_gene: .
CDR3aa: CASSYIFTDTQYF
CDR3nt: TGTGCCAGCAGCTACATATTCACAGATACGCAGTATTTT

v_gene: TRBV18
len: 12
j_gene: TRBJ1-2
abundance: .
d_gene: TRBD1
CDR3aa: CASSVGQTGYTF
CDR3nt: TGTGCCAGCTCAGTGGGACAGACAGGCTACACCTTC

v_gene: TRBV14
len: 13
j_gene: TRBJ1-1
abundance: .
d_gene: .
CDR3aa: CASSSSGNTEAFF
CDR3nt: TGTGCCAGCAGCAGCTCTGGTAACACTGAAGCTTTCTTT

v_gene: TRBV11-2
len: 14
j_gene: TRBJ2-7
abundance: .
d_gene: TRBD1
CDR3aa: CASSPGDRNYEQYF
CDR3nt: TGTGCCAGCAGCCCCGGGGACAGAAACTACGAGCAGTACTTC

v_gene: TRBV4-2
len: 15
j_gene: TRBJ2-4
abundance: .
d_gene: TRBD1
CDR3aa: CASSQDGGTGFIQYF
CDR3nt: TGTGCCAGCAGCCAAGATGGGGGGACAGGGTTTATTCAGTACTTC

v_gene: TRBV10-3
len: 12
j_gene: TRBJ2-3
abundance: .
d_gene: TRBD2
CDR3aa: CAISDGGGTQYF
CDR3nt: TGTGCCATCAGTGATGGGGGGGGTACGCAGTATTTT

v_gene: TRBV5-4
len: 16
j_gene: TRBJ2-1
abundance: .
d_gene: TRBD2
CDR3aa: CASSLGGTSGDNEQFF
CDR3nt: TGTGCCAGCAGCTTGGGGGGGACTAGCGGGGACAATGAGCAGTTCTTC

v_gene: TRBV5-4
len: 16
j_gene: TRBJ2-5
abundance: .
d_gene: TRBD2
CDR3aa: CASSSLNLAGGETQYF
CDR3nt: TGTGCCAGCAGCTCCCTGAATCTAGCGGGAGGAGAGACCCAGTACTTC

v_gene: TRBV4-3
len: 15
j_gene: TRBJ1-1
abundance: .
d_gene: .
CDR3aa: CASSQARVWDTEAFF
CDR3nt: TGCGCCAGCAGCCAAGCCAGGGTCTGGGACACTGAAGCTTTCTTT

v_gene: TRBV11-2
len: 11
j_gene: TRBJ1-2
abundance: once
d_gene: .
CDR3aa: CASSLNTGYTF
CDR3nt: TGTGCCAGCAGCTTAAACACTGGCTACACCTTC